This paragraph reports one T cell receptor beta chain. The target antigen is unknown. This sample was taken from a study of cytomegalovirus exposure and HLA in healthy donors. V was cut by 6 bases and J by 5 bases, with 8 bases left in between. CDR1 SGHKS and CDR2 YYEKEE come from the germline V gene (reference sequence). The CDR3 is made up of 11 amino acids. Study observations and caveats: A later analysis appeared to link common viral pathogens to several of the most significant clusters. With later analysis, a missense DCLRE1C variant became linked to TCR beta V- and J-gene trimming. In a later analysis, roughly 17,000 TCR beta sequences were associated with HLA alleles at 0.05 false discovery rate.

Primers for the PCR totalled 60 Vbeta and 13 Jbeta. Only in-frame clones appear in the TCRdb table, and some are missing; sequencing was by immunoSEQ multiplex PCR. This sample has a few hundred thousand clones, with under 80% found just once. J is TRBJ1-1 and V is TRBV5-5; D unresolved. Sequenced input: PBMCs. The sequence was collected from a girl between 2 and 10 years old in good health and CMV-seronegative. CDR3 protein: CASTIRTEAFF. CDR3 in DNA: TGTGCCAGCACGATCAGGACTGAAGCTTTCTTT.